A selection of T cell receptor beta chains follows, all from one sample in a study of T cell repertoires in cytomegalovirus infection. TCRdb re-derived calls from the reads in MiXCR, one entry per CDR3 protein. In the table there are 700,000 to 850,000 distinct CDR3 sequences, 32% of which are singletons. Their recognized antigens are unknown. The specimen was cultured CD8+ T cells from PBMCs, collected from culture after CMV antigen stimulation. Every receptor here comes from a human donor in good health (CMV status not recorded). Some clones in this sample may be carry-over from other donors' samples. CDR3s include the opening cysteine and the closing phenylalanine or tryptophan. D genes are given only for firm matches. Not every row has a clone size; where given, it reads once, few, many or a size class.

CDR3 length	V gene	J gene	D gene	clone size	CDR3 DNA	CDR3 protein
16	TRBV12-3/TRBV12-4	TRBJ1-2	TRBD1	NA	TGTGCCAGCAATTTATTGGCGGACAGGGCTAACTATGGCTACACCTTC	CASNLLADRANYGYTF
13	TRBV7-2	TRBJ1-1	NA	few	TGTGCCAGCAGCTTAGGGTCCCTCGCCGGAGCTTTCTTT	CASSLGSLAGAFF
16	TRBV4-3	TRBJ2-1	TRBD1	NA	TGCGCCAGCAGCCAAGACGGGCAGGGGGAGTACAATGAGCAGTTCTTC	CASSQDGQGEYNEQFF
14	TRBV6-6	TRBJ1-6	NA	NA	TGTGCCAGCAAACCGGGGCCAGCAAATTCACCCCTCCACTTT	CASKPGPANSPLHF
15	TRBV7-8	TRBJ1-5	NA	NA	TGTGCCAGCAGCGAAGGGGTAGGGTATAATCAGCCCCAGCATTTT	CASSEGVGYNQPQHF
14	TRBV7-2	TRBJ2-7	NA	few	TGTGCCAGCAGCCCAGCAGATAGCTCCTACGAGCAGTACTTC	CASSPADSSYEQYF
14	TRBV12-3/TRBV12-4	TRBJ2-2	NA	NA	TGTGCCAGCAGTTTAAGTTTTAGGTCCGGGGAGCTGTTTTTT	CASSLSFRSGELFF
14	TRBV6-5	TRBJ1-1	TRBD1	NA	TGTGCCAGCAGTTACTCGACAGGGAGCACTGAAGCTTTCTTT	CASSYSTGSTEAFF
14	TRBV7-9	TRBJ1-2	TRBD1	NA	TGTGCCAGCCTTCAACAGGGGTTGAACTATGGCTACACCTTC	CASLQQGLNYGYTF
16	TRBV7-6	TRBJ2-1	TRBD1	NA	TGTGCCAGCAGCTTAGCGTGGGACAGGGCCAGCAATGAGCAGTTCTTC	CASSLAWDRASNEQFF
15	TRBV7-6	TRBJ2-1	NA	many	TGTGCCAGCAGCTTATCAACGAGCTCCTACAATGAGCAGTTCTTC	CASSLSTSSYNEQFF
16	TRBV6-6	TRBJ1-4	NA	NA	TGTGCCAGCAGTTACTCGATGTACAGGGATCATGAAAAACTGTTTTTT	CASSYSMYRDHEKLFF
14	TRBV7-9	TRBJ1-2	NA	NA	TGTGCCAGCAGCCCTACCGACTCTTCCTATGGCTACACCTTC	CASSPTDSSYGYTF
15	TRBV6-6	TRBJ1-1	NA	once	TGTGCCAGCAGTTACGGGGCAGGGATGAACACTGAAGCTTTCTTT	CASSYGAGMNTEAFF
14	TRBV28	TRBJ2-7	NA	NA	TGTGCCAGCAGTTTGGGGAGGCGTGTCTACGAGCAGTACTTC	CASSLGRRVYEQYF
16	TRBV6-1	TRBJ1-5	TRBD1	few	TGTGCCAGCACTGACAGGGGGCTGAGGGCTGGTCAGCCCCAGCATTTT	CASTDRGLRAGQPQHF